These 27 T cell receptor beta chains originate from one sample sequenced in a study of shared clonotypes between healthy human individuals. Sequenced by immunoSEQ multiplex PCR; TCRdb stores in-frame clones only, minus some. The sample lists some 2.1 million clones; 85% to 95% were seen once. Sequenced input: naive CD4+ T cells sorted from blood. Subset given: CD45RA+ positively selected. Every receptor here comes from a man aged 18 to 30 in good health.

The chain carries TRBV27 and TRBJ1-6, with 9 bases fitting TRBD1. Trimming cost V 8 bases and J 7 bases; bases outside gene matches: 15. This CDR3 is built from 17 residues. Germline CDR1 reads MNHEY; CDR2 reads SMNVEV (reference sequence). CDR3 bases: TGTGCCAGCTCAAAAGGGGCGGCCGGGACAGGGAATTCACCCCTCCACTTT. This codes for CASSKGAAGTGNSPLHF.

The chain couples TRBV10-3 to TRBJ2-3; no clear D. CDR1 and CDR2 from the germline V gene are ENHRY and SYGVKD. The CDR3 loop spans 12 amino acids. V was clipped by 0 bases and J by 6 bases, with 4 bases between them. The CDR3 DNA reads TGTGCCATCAGTGAGTCGTACGATACGCAGTATTTT. Translating it yields CAISESYDTQYF.

This clone was detected only once. The CDR3 spells CASSHGQGTIGGMKGYTF. As DNA, the CDR3 is TGCGCCAGCAGCCACGGACAGGGAACCATCGGGGGTATGAAGGGCTACACCTTC. V and J are TRBV4-3 and TRBJ1-2; 8 bases are a match to TRBD1. V shed 3 bases and J 8 bases; nucleotides not matched to a gene: 20. The CDR3 is made up of 18 amino acids. CDR1 and CDR2 from the germline V gene are LGHNA and YSLEER.

The chain uses TRBV2 and TRBJ1-6, with a weak D call TRBD1 (5 bases). The length of the CDR3 is 13 residues. V was pared by 6 bases and J by 4 bases, with 7 bases between. Germline lookup yields CDR1 SNHLY and CDR2 FYNNEI. The CDR3 is CASRGVYNSPLHF. The CDR3, as DNA: TGTGCCAGCAGGGGGGTATATAATTCACCCCTCCACTTT.

V and J are TRBV27 and TRBJ1-2; 7 bases fit TRBD1. The CDR3 extends over 15 amino acids. The germline V gene has CDR1 MNHEY and CDR2 SMNVEV (reference sequence). The V gene end was trimmed by 5 bases and the J gene end by 7 bases; junction bases not matched to a gene: 13. CDR3 nucleotide sequence: TGTGCCAGCAGTCTCTCGACAGGGATTACAACTGGCTACACCTTC. The encoded protein is CASSLSTGITTGYTF.

The chain links TRBV30 to TRBJ1-6; D may be TRBD1 (6 bases). Germline V lookup: CDR1 GTSNPN, CDR2 SVGIG (reference sequence). The CDR3 consists of 12 residues. The DNA of the CDR3 is TGTGCAAAGGACAGAATCAATTCACCCCTCCACTTT. Its protein product is CAKDRINSPLHF.

This chain joins TRBV14 and TRBJ2-7; D gene ambiguous. Trimming removed 3 bases from V and 7 bases from J, with 7 bases in between. This CDR3 comprises 11 residues. Germline assignment: CDR1 SGHDN and CDR2 FVKESK. The CDR3 DNA reads as TGTGCCAGCAGCCACGGACCGGAGCAGTACTTC. Encoded protein: CASSHGPEQYF.

A note on this clone: The same CDR3 also results from other DNA sequences found in this sample. This sequence joins TRBV6-5 and TRBJ1-2; a weak D match, TRBD1 (5 bases). Germline CDR1 MNHEY, CDR2 SVGAGI. The V and J ends lost 5 bases and 4 bases respectively, with 11 bases between them. The CDR3 is 13 residues long. The CDR3 DNA sequence: TGTGCCAGCAGTAGAGGAGGGGCCTATGGCTACACCTTC. Its translation: CASSRGGAYGYTF.

This chain uses TRBV2 with TRBJ2-3, with 8 bases matching TRBD2. J was trimmed by 4 bases and V by 1 base; bases with no gene match: 4. CDR3 length: 15 residues. CDR1 is SNHLY, CDR2 FYNNEI, per germline. CDR3 loop: CASSEGGLGADTQYF. Written as DNA, the CDR3 is TGTGCCAGCAGTGAAGGGGGACTAGGCGCAGATACGCAGTATTTT.

V is TRBV5-1 and J is TRBJ1-2, with D possibly TRBD1 on 6 matching bases. Germline V gene data show CDR1 as SGHRS and CDR2 as YFSETQ. Trimming took 3 bases from V and 8 from J, leaving 17 bases between them. This CDR3 contains 14 residues. In DNA form, the CDR3 reads TGCGCCAGCAGCTCGAATTCAGGGGAGGGAGGCTACACCTTC. This encodes CASSSNSGEGGYTF.

This clone was recorded only once. This chain links TRBV10-3 with TRBJ2-2; 7 bases are a match to TRBD1. V lost 6 bases and J lost 2; bases outside the gene matches: 3. The CDR3 runs to 14 residues. Germline assignment: CDR1 ENHRY and CDR2 SYGVKD. The chain's CDR3 is CAIRRQGNTGELFF. The CDR3 DNA reads as TGTGCCATCAGGAGACAGGGCAACACCGGGGAGCTGTTTTTT.

This rearrangement joins TRBV30 to TRBJ2-5; 9 nucleotides align to TRBD1. This CDR3 region has 15 residues. J lost 4 bases, V lost 0 bases, and 6 bases had no gene match. Germline CDR1 reads GTSNPN; CDR2 reads SVGIG (reference sequence). The CDR3 is CAWSVDRGSGETQYF. CDR3 in DNA: TGTGCCTGGAGTGTGGACAGGGGATCAGGAGAGACCCAGTACTTC.

J is TRBJ2-7 and V is TRBV27, with a tentative D call TRBD1 (6 bases). The length of the CDR3 is 13 residues. Looked up from germline, CDR1 is MNHEY and CDR2 is SMNVEV (reference sequence). The germline V and J ends were trimmed by 7 bases and 7 bases, with 17 bases remaining between them. This chain's CDR3 is CASTLRGSGEQYF. CDR3 DNA: TGTGCCAGCACCCTCAGGGGTTCTGGAGAGCAGTACTTC.

Remarks on this clone: This sample includes further DNA sequences coding for the same CDR3. V is TRBV7-2 and J is TRBJ2-6; D could derive from TRBD1 or TRBD2 (5 bases each). Germline-derived CDR1 and CDR2 are SGHTA and FQGNSA. Trimming took off 0 bases at V and 4 bases at J, with 7 bases between the two ends. The CDR3 sequence is 15 residues long. As DNA, the CDR3 is TGTGCCAGCAGCTTAGCCGGGGCCGGGGCCAACGTCCTGACTTTC. Translating it yields CASSLAGAGANVLTF.

With respect to this clone: Other DNA sequences of this sample code for an identical CDR3. J is TRBJ2-7 and V is TRBV11-3; a weak D match, TRBD2 (6 bases). Germline loops: CDR1 SGHNT, CDR2 YENEEA. V lost 5 bases to trimming and J lost 0 bases, with 11 bases between them. This CDR3 contains 14 residues. Here the CDR3 reads CASSPSGSSYEQYF. The CDR3 nucleotides read TGTGCCAGCAGCCCCTCCGGGAGCTCCTACGAGCAGTACTTC.

This clone is a singleton in its sample. This sample also contains other DNA sequences that code for the same CDR3. The chain employs TRBV30 and TRBJ2-1; TRBD2 matches at 11 bases. The CDR3 consists of 15 residues. Per the germline V gene, CDR1 is GTSNPN and CDR2 is SVGIG (reference sequence). The trim removed 3 bases at V and 4 bases at J, leaving 5 bases unmatched. CDR3 DNA: TGTGCCTGGAGCGTCGGGACTAGCGGATACAATGAGCAGTTCTTC. It yields the protein CAWSVGTSGYNEQFF.

This clone was detected many times. The chain links TRBV7-2 to TRBJ1-2, with TRBD1 as a possible D gene (6 bases). The germline V and J ends were trimmed by 5 bases and 5 bases, with 9 bases remaining between them. The CDR3 spans 12 residues. Germline values: CDR1 SGHTA, CDR2 FQGNSA. For the CDR3, the DNA is TGTGCCAGCAGCGAACAGGGTTATGGCTACACCTTC. Amino acid sequence: CASSEQGYGYTF. Using reference TRBV7-2 and TRBJ1-2 for the parts outside the CDR3, the full variable domain is GAGVSQSPSNKVTEKGKDVELRCDPISGHTALYWYRQSLGQGLEFLIYFQGNSAPDKSGLPSDRFSAERTGGSVSTLTIQRTQQEDSAVYLCASSEQGYGYTFGSGTRLTVV.

The chain is built from TRBV28 and TRBJ1-6, with TRBD1 matching over 10 bases. The germline gives CDR1 MDHEN, CDR2 SYDVKM. The CDR3 runs to 13 residues. Losses at the gene ends were 11 bases for V and 10 bases for J; bases not matched to a gene: 8. In DNA form, the CDR3 reads TGTGCCGCGACAGGGGGCGCAGGATCACCCCTCCACTTT. Its protein is CAATGGAGSPLHF.

CDR3 nucleotides: TGTGCCAGCAGTGGCAGGGGTAGCAATCAGCCCCAGCATTTT. Translation: CASSGRGSNQPQHF. This chain links TRBV6-6 with TRBJ1-5; D is perhaps TRBD1 (6 bases). CDR3 size: 14 residues. V lost 5 bases to trimming and J lost 0 bases, with 8 bases between them. From germline, CDR1 is MNHNY and CDR2 SVGAGI (reference sequence).

This clone is a singleton in its sample. The genes are TRBV6-6 and TRBJ1-1, with D unresolved. The length of the CDR3 is 13 residues. The V end lost 8 bases, the J end lost 4 bases, and 14 bases lay between the germline ends. The germline V gene has CDR1 MNHNY and CDR2 SVGAGI (reference sequence). The CDR3, as DNA: TGTGCCAGCGAAGGGTATCTCGCCACTGAAGCTTTCTTT. This codes for CASEGYLATEAFF.

The count of this clone is one. DNA of the CDR3: TGCGCCAGCAGCTTGGACCAGCCCTACGAGCAGTACTTC. It yields the protein CASSLDQPYEQYF. The chain has TRBV5-1 and TRBJ2-7; no clear D gene. Between the trimmed V and J ends, which lost 0 bases and 2 bases, there was a span of 6 bases. The germline gives CDR1 SGHRS, CDR2 YFSETQ. This CDR3 spans 13 amino acids.

The chain joins TRBV18 to TRBJ2-3, with a tentative D call TRBD2 (6 bases). This CDR3 spans 16 amino acids. Germline CDR1 reads KGHSH; CDR2 reads LQKENI. The V end lost 6 bases, the J end lost 3 bases, and 19 bases lay between the germline ends. This CDR3 is CASSPGGLGGTDTQYF. Here the CDR3 DNA reads TGTGCCAGCTCCCCCGGTGGGCTCGGAGGGACAGATACGCAGTATTTT.

The chain uses TRBV29-1 and TRBJ1-1; D might be TRBD1 (5 bases). This CDR3 spans 15 amino acids. In germline, CDR1 is SQVTM, CDR2 ANQGSEA. Trimming took 7 bases from V and 5 from J, leaving 23 bases between them. The CDR3 DNA sequence: TGCAGCGCCGGCGGAAGGGGCGCAGTAGGGACTGAAGCTTTCTTT. Its protein product is CSAGGRGAVGTEAFF. Full variable domain (missing parts from reference TRBV29-1 and TRBJ1-1): SAVISQKPSRDICQRGTSLTIQCQVDSQVTMMFWYRQQPGQSLTLIATANQGSEATYESGFVIDKFPISRPNLTFSTLTVSNMSPEDSSIYLCSAGGRGAVGTEAFFGQGTRLTVV.

V usage is TRBV6-1 and J usage is TRBJ2-7; D is unclear. Germline V gives CDR1 MNHNS, CDR2 SASEGT. The V end lost 4 bases, the J end lost 1 base, and 8 bases lay between the germline ends. This CDR3 contains 13 residues. The CDR3 protein is CASSAAVSYEQYF. The CDR3 DNA reads as TGTGCCAGCAGTGCTGCGGTTTCCTACGAGCAGTACTTC.

The CDR3 region has the DNA TGTGCCAGTAGTCCGGGACAGGGGTCCAACACCGGGGAGCTGTTTTTT. The encoded protein is CASSPGQGSNTGELFF. V gene TRBV19 combines with J gene TRBJ2-2, with 10 bases fitting TRBD1. The CDR3 is 16 residues long. V dropped 5 bases and J dropped 2; count of bases not matched to a gene: 5. Germline V lookup: CDR1 LNHDA, CDR2 SQIVND (reference sequence).

In this sample, this clone turned up a few times. This chain connects TRBV6-6 to TRBJ2-1; weak D call: TRBD1 (6 bases). Trimming removed 2 bases from V and 13 bases from J, with 18 bases in between. CDR1 and CDR2 from the germline V gene are MNHNY and SVGAGI (reference sequence). The CDR3 covers 14 residues. CDR3: CASSYPPQGIHQFF. CDR3 in DNA: TGTGCCAGCAGTTACCCCCCACAGGGTATTCACCAGTTCTTC.

On this clone itself: This specimen includes other DNA sequences encoding the same CDR3. The chain joins TRBV9 to TRBJ1-1; D not resolved. V was pared by 0 bases and J by 2 bases, with 5 bases between. Germline V gives CDR1 SGDLS, CDR2 YYNGEE. This CDR3 comprises 13 residues. CDR3 nucleotide sequence: TGTGCCAGCAGCGTAGAGGGTAACACTGAAGCTTTCTTT. Translation: CASSVEGNTEAFF.